One sample yielded the 6 T cell receptor beta chains listed below, sequenced in a study of tumor-infiltrating lymphocytes in primary liver carcinoma. A constant-region primer primed TCR beta cDNA synthesis from roughly 500 ng of total RNA. It was through three nested multiplex PCR rounds of slightly modified ARM-PCR that TCR beta libraries arose. Forward primers for TRBV1-TRBV30 and a C-beta reverse primer served the first two PCR rounds, at about 11 cycles each. TCRdb fed the multiplex PCR reads into MiXCR, producing one record per CDR3 protein. The sample includes roughly 53,000 distinct CDR3 sequences, 60% to 75% seen only once; the top ten take roughly 25%. It was from about 21-30 mg of unsorted bulk tissue that RNA and DNA were co-extracted. The sample taken for sequencing was liver tumor tissue from sampling region 2. Specified subset: tumor region T2, inferior pole. These receptors were obtained from a man in his forties or fifties with primary liver carcinoma and hepatitis B virus infection.

Concerning this clonotype itself: The CDR3 end shows no conserved phenylalanine or tryptophan, and so a read error is likely. V is TRBV12-3 or TRBV12-4 and J is TRBJ2-5; D might be TRBD2 (7 bases). CDR3 length: 14 amino acids. The CDR3 coding sequence is TGTGCCAGCAGGGGAGGGGGAGAATTAGAGGCCCAGTACCTC. Protein product: CASRGGGELEAQYL.

As concerns this clonotype: The conserved final phenylalanine or tryptophan is absent from the CDR3, which likely points to a read error. It is unclear where the CDR3 begins or ends on the DNA, so no DNA is shown, and the CDR3 is as TCRdb lists it. CDR3 region: CASSQGLSTDTQYS. This chain links TRBV12-3 or TRBV12-4 with TRBJ2-3; the D call of TRBD1 is as the table states it, not checked on the DNA. A total of 14 residues make up the CDR3, ends included.

Comments on this clonotype: A read error is possible here, since a much larger clone lies one base away. The chain couples TRBV6-5 to TRBJ1-6, with D hard to call. Germline CDR1 and CDR2: MNHEY and SVGAGI. V lost 2 bases to trimming and J lost 7 bases, with 9 bases between them. CDR3 length: 14 amino acids. The CDR3 DNA sequence: TGTGCCAGCAGTTACGGAAGTGTCAATTCACCCCTCCACTTT. This gives the protein CASSYGSVNSPLHF.

This clonotype was counted only a few times. The rearrangement joins TRBV2 to TRBJ2-1, with 9 bases fitting TRBD1. Germline V gene sequence: CDR1 SNHLY, CDR2 FYNNEI. V gave up 3 bases and J gave up 6 bases; unmatched junction bases: 9. The CDR3 extends over 16 amino acids. The CDR3, as DNA: TGTGCCAGCAGTGACGACGACAGGGGGGTTGGCAATGAGCAGTTCTTC. It specifies CASSDDDRGVGNEQFF.

This clonotype has more than one count but fewer than ten. It may be a read error: a sequence one base away is much more abundant. The V gene is TRBV7-9, the J gene TRBJ2-3, with unresolved D. Germline V gives CDR1 SEHNR, CDR2 FQNEAQ (reference sequence). The CDR3 loop spans 16 amino acids. Here the CDR3 reads CASSRSILLSIDTQYF. Written as DNA, the CDR3 is TGTGCCAGCAGCCGATCAATACTCCTTAGCATAGATACGCAGTATTTT.

This clonotype was detected ten times or more. The genes are TRBV28 and TRBJ1-1, with D uncertain. CDR1 is MDHEN, CDR2 SYDVKM, per germline. CDR3 length: 17 amino acids. V was trimmed by 5 bases and J by 4 bases, leaving 23 bases between them. For the CDR3, the DNA is TGTGCCAGCAGTCCTACCCTGACGGGGTTGACTATCACTGAAGCTTTCTTT. This encodes CASSPTLTGLTITEAFF.